The 14 T cell receptor beta chains below were found in one sample sequenced in a study of CD8 T cells in Susac syndrome. Reverse transcription of roughly 0.5 to 1 ug RNA was carried out with random hexamers. TCRdb itself ran the immunoSEQ multiplex PCR reads through MiXCR, one entry per CDR3 protein. Counted here are 140,000 or so distinct CDR3 sequences, approximately 95% occurring once; the ten biggest clones make up around 0.12%. The specimen was CD4+ T cells from PBMCs. The source is a human donor with multiple sclerosis.

This sequence joins TRBV19 and TRBJ2-1; D is ambiguous. The germline V gene has CDR1 LNHDA and CDR2 SQIVND (reference sequence). Trimming stripped 4 bases from V and 0 bases from J, with 13 bases between. This CDR3 has 16 amino acids. CDR3 nucleotides: TGTGCCAGTAGTAGCGTCTGGGTGAGCTCCTACAATGAGCAGTTCTTC. It codes for CASSSVWVSSYNEQFF.

The rearrangement links TRBV4-3 to TRBJ2-5; D perhaps matches TRBD1 (5 bases). Germline CDR1 and CDR2: LGHNA and YSLEER. V was cut by 1 base and J by 5 bases, with 14 bases left in between. The CDR3 runs to 15 residues. This CDR3 reads CASSQGAVRQETQYF. CDR3 sequence (DNA): TGCGCCAGCAGCCAAGGGGCGGTTCGACAGGAGACCCAGTACTTC.

This clonotype has a handful of counts. This chain joins TRBV7-1 and TRBJ1-3, with 8 positions matching TRBD1. TRBV7-1 is known as an ORF, though its function is uncertain. The trim removed 5 bases at V and 2 bases at J, leaving 5 bases unmatched. The CDR3 is made up of 15 amino acids. The CDR3 DNA reads as TGTGCCAGCAGCAACGACAGGGGAACTGGAAACACCATATATTTT. Translated, it gives CASSNDRGTGNTIYF.

The chain links TRBV3-1 to TRBJ2-7; D is unresolved. The V gene lost 3 bases and the J gene lost 2 bases, with 5 bases spanning the gap. This CDR3 comprises 12 residues. Germline values: CDR1 LGHDT, CDR2 YNNKEL (reference sequence). The CDR3 region is CASSQSTYEQYF. The CDR3 DNA is TGTGCCAGCAGCCAGTCCACCTACGAGCAGTACTTC.

The chain is built from TRBV6-5 and TRBJ2-5; either TRBD1 or TRBD2 may supply D (6 bases each). This CDR3 spans 16 amino acids. Per the germline V gene, CDR1 is MNHEY and CDR2 is SVGAGI. Trimming left V 5 bases short and J 9 bases short, with 25 bases between. The CDR3 DNA is TGTGCCAGCAGTACCCGAGGAGGGACAACCCAAGGGGCCCAGTACTTC. This gives the protein CASSTRGGTTQGAQYF.

This clonotype was detected a few times. The chain carries TRBV12-3 or TRBV12-4 and TRBJ2-1; D gene ambiguous. Trimming took off 3 bases at V and 5 bases at J, with 2 bases between the two ends. This CDR3 region has 11 residues. CDR3 nucleotides: TGTGCCAGCAGTTTGGACAATGAGCAGTTCTTC. Its translation is CASSLDNEQFF.

On this clonotype itself: The limits of the CDR3 on the DNA are not certain, so only TCRdb's listed CDR3 is given. The genes are TRBV9 and TRBJ2-1; the table names TRBD2, a call not compared with the DNA. The CDR3 numbers 16 amino acids, ends counted. Germline V gene lookup returns CDR1 SGDLS and CDR2 YYNGEE. The chain's CDR3 is CASSVGPGTSGRIGFF.

The rearrangement uses TRBV7-9 and TRBJ1-1; D not resolved. The CDR3 consists of 15 residues. The germline CDR1 and CDR2 sequences are SEHNR and FQNEAQ (reference sequence). Deletions cut 4 bases from V and 5 bases from J, with 17 bases between. The CDR3, as DNA: TGTGCCAGCAGCTCGAAAGGCACCACGGGGACTGAAGCTTTCTTT. It yields the protein CASSSKGTTGTEAFF.

This clonotype came up a few times. This chain connects TRBV3-1 to TRBJ2-7; D is perhaps TRBD1 or TRBD2 (5 bases each). This CDR3 region has 12 residues. Germline CDR1 LGHDT, CDR2 YNNKEL (reference sequence). Trimming pared 3 bases from V and 3 bases from J, leaving 6 bases between. CDR3 bases: TGTGCCAGCAGCCAGGGGGACTACGAGCAGTACTTC. It translates to CASSQGDYEQYF.

The chain employs TRBV20-1 and TRBJ2-1; TRBD2 matches at 9 bases. Trimming took 3 bases from V and 8 from J; bases not matched to a gene: 8. The CDR3 has 14 residues. Germline CDR1 is DFQATT and CDR2 is SNEGSKA (reference sequence). The CDR3 sequence: CSASDLAGRDEQFF. CDR3 DNA: TGCAGTGCTAGTGACCTAGCGGGAAGAGATGAGCAGTTCTTC.

The V call is TRBV28, the J call TRBJ2-7; 7 bases map to TRBD1. Germline trimming cut 3 bases from V and 0 bases from J; bases unmatched to any gene: 5. The germline V gene encodes CDR1 MDHEN and CDR2 SYDVKM. The CDR3 is 15 residues long. Here the CDR3 reads CASSFRDSHSYEQYF. The CDR3 DNA reads TGTGCCAGCAGTTTTAGGGACAGCCACTCCTACGAGCAGTACTTC.

The chain combines TRBV9 with TRBJ1-2, with TRBD1 identical over 8 bases. The V gene end was trimmed by 7 bases and the J gene end by 2 bases; junction bases not matched to a gene: 16. CDR1 and CDR2 from the germline V gene are SGDLS and YYNGEE. The CDR3 is 17 residues long. CDR3 protein: CASGGQGAEGLNYGYTF. CDR3 sequence (DNA): TGTGCCAGCGGAGGCCAGGGGGCTGAGGGACTAAACTATGGCTACACCTTC.

This chain joins TRBV29-1 and TRBJ1-2; a weak D match, TRBD1 (5 bases). This CDR3 is 13 amino acids long. Germline assignment: CDR1 SQVTM and CDR2 ANQGSEA. Trimming removed 7 bases from V and 8 bases from J, with 20 bases in between. DNA of the CDR3: TGCAGCGCCGATCCGGGCAGGGAAGGAGGCTACACCTTC. Protein sequence: CSADPGREGGYTF.

The chain employs TRBV25-1 and TRBJ2-1, with a weak D call TRBD1 (5 bases). The V gene lost 7 bases and the J gene lost 7 bases, with 20 bases spanning the gap. The CDR3 has 15 residues. Germline V CDR1 and CDR2: MGHDK, SYGVNS. Written as DNA, the CDR3 is TGTGCCAGCATCGGAACGAGCAGGGTCAAGAATGAGCAGTTCTTC. It specifies CASIGTSRVKNEQFF.